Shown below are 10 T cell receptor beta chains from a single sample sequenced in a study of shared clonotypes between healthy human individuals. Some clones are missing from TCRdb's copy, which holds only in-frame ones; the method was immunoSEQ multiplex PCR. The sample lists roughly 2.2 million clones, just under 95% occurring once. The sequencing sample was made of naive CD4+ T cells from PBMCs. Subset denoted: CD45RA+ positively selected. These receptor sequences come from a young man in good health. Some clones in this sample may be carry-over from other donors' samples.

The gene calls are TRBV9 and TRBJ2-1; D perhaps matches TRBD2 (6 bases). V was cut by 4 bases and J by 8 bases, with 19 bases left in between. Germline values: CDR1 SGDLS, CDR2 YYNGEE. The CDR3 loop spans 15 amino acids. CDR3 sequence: CASSLFGGPVDEQFF. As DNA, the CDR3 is TGTGCCAGCAGCCTATTCGGAGGGCCTGTTGATGAGCAGTTCTTC.

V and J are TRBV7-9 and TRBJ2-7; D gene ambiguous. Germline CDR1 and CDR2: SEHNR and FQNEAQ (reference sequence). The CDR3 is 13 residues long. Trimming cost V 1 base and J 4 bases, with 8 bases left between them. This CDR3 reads CASSLGPWYEQYF. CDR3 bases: TGTGCCAGCAGCTTAGGTCCTTGGTACGAGCAGTACTTC.

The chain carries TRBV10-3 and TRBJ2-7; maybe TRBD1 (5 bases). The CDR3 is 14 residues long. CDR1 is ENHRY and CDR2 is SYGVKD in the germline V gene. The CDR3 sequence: CATIADIFSGEQYF. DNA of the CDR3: TGTGCAACCATCGCAGACATTTTCTCAGGGGAGCAGTACTTC.

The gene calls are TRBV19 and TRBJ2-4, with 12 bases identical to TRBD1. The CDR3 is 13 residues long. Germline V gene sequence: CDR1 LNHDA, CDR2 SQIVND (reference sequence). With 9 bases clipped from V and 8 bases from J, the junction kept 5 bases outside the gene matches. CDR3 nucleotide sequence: TGTGCCAGCGTGGGACAGGGGGCTTACATTCAGTACTTC. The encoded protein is CASVGQGAYIQYF.

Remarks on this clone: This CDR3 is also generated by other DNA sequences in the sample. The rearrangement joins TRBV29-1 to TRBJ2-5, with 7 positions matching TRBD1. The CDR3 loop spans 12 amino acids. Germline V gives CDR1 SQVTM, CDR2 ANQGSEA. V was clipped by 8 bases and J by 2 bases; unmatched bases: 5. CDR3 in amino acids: CSSRRGQETQYF. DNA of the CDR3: TGCAGCTCCCGCAGGGGGCAAGAGACCCAGTACTTC.

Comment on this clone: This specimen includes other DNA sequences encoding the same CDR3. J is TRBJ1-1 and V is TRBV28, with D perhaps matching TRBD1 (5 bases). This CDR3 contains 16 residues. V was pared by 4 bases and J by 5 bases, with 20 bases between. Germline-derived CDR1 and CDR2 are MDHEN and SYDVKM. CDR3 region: CASSSGPGRVATEAFF. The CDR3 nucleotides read TGTGCCAGCAGTTCCGGACCGGGCAGGGTGGCAACTGAAGCTTTCTTT.

The CDR3 loop is CASSRLSRTGAGRETQYF. CDR3 in DNA: TGTGCCAGCAGCCGACTGTCTAGGACAGGGGCGGGAAGAGAGACCCAGTACTTC. This sequence joins TRBV7-8 and TRBJ2-5, with 9 positions matching TRBD1. This CDR3 has 18 residues. The ends lost 5 bases at V and 4 bases at J; junction bases unmatched: 17. Germline-derived CDR1 and CDR2 are SGHVS and FQNEAQ.

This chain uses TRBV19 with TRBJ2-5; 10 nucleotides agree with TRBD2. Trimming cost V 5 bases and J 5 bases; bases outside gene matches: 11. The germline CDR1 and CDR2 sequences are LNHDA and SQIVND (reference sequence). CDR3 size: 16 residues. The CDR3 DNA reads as TGTGCCAGTAGTTCCCAGCGGGAGGGTTTCTCGGAGACCCAGTACTTC. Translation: CASSSQREGFSETQYF.

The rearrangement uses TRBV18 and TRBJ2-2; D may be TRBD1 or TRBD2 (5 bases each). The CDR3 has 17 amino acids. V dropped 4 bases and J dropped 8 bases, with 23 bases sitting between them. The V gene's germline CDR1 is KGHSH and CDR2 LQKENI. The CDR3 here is CASSHTTPGPIAGELFF. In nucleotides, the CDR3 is TGTGCCAGCTCACACACGACCCCGGGGCCTATAGCGGGGGAGCTGTTTTTT.

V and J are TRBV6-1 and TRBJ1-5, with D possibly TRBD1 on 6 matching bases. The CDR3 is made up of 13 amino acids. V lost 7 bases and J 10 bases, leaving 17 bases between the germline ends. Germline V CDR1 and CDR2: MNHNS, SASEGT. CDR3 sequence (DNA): TGTGCCAGCACCCCGACAGGAAGAGGCCCCCAGCATTTT. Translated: CASTPTGRGPQHF.